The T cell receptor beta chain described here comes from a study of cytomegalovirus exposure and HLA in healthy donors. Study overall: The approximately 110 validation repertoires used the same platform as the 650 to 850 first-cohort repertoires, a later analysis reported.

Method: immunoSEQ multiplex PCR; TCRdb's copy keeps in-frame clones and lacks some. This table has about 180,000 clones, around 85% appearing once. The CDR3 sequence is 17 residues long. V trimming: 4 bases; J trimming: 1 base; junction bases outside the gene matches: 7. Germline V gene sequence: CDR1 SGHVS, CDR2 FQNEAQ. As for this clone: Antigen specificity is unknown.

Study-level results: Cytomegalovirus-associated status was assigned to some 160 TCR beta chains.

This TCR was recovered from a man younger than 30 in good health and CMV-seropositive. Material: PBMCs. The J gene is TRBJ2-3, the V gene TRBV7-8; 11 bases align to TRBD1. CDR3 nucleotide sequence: TGTGCCAGCAGCTACCCGAGGACAGGGGGCCGCACAGATACGCAGTATTTT. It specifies CASSYPRTGGRTDTQYF.